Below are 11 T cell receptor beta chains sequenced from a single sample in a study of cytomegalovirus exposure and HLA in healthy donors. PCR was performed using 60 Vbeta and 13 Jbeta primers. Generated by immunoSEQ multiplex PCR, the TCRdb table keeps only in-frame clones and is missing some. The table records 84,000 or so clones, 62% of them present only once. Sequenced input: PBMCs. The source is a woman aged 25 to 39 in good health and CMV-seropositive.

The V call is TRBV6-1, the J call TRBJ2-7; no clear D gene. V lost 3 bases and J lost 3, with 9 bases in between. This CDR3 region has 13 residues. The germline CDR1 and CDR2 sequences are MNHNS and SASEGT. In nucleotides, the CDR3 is TGTGCCAGCAGTGACACCGGAGTCTACGAGCAGTACTTC. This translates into CASSDTGVYEQYF.

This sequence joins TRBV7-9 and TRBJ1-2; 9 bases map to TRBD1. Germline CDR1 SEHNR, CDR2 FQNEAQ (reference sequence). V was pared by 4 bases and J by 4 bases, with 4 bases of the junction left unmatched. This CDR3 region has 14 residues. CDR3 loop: CASSSGTGSYGYTF. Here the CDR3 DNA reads TGTGCCAGCAGCTCGGGGACAGGGAGCTATGGCTACACCTTC. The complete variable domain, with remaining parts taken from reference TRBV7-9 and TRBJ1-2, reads DTGVSQNPRHKITKRGQNVTFRCDPISEHNRLYWYRQTLGQGPEFLTYFQNEAQLEKSRLLSDRFSAERPKGSFSTLEIQRTEQGDSAMYLCASSSGTGSYGYTFGSGTRLTVV.

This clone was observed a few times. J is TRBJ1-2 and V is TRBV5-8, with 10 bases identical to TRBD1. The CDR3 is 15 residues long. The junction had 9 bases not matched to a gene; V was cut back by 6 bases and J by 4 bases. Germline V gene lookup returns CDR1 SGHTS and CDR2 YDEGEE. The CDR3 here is CASNPPDRGAYGYTF. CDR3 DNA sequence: TGTGCCAGCAACCCCCCGGACAGGGGGGCCTATGGCTACACCTTC.

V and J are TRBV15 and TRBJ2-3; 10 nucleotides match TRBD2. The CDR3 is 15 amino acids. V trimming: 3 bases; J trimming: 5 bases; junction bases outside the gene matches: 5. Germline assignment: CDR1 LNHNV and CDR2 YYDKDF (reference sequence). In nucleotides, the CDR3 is TGTGCCACCAGCAGGCTGGAGCGGGGGGGAGATACGCAGTATTTT. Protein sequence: CATSRLERGGDTQYF.

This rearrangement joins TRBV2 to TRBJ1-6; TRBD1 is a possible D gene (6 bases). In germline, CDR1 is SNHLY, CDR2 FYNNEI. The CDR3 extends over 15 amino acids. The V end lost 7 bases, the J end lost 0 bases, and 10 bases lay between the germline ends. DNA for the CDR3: TGTGCCAGCAAAAACAGGGACTCCTATAATTCACCCCTCCACTTT. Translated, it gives CASKNRDSYNSPLHF.

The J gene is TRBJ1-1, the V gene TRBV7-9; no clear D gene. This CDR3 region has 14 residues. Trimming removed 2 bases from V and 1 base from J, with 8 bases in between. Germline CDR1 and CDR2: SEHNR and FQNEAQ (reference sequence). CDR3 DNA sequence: TGTGCCAGCAGCTTACTACAGTCGAACACTGAAGCTTTCTTT. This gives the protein CASSLLQSNTEAFF.

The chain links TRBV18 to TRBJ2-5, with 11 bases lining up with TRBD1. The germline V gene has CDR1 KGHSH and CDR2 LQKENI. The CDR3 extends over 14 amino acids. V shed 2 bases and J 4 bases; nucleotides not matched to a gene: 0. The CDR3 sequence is CASSPGTGGETQYF. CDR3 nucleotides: TGTGCCAGCTCACCAGGGACAGGGGGAGAGACCCAGTACTTC.

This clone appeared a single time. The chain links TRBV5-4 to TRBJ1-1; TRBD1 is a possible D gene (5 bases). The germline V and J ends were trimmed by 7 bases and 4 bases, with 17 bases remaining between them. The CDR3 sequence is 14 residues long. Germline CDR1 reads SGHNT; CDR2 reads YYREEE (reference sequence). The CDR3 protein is CASGVRDRGTEAFF. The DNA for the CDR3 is TGTGCCAGCGGGGTCAGGGATAGGGGCACTGAAGCTTTCTTT.

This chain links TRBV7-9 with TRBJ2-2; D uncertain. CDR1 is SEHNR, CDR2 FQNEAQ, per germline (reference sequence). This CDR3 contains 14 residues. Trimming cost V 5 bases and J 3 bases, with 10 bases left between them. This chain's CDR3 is CASSHRLYTGELFF. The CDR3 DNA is TGTGCCAGCAGCCACAGATTATACACCGGGGAGCTGTTTTTT.

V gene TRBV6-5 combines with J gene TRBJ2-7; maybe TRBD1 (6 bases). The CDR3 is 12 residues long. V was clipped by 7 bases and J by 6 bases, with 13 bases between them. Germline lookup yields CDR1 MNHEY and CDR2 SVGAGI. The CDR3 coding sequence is TGTGCCAGCAAAACAGGGACAAGCGAGCAGTACTTC. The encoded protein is CASKTGTSEQYF.

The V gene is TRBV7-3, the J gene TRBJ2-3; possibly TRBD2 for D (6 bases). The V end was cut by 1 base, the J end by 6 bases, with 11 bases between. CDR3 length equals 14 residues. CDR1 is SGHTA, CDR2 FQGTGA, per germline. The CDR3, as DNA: TGTGCCAGCAGCTTAATGCCTAGCGCGGATACGCAGTATTTT. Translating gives CASSLMPSADTQYF.